This T cell receptor (beta chain) was identified during a study of CD8+ T cells in alopecia areata (dated by TCRdb to the late 2010s). For context, the study as a whole: Treated patients were enrolled in an open-label pilot trial of oral tofacitinib, 5 to 10 mg twice daily, for moderate-to-severe alopecia areata. Tofacitinib was given for 6 to 18 months, followed by 6 months of follow-up off drug to assess delayed response and recurrence. In treated patients, disease severity was measured using the SALT score, which gives the percentage of scalp surface area affected. The study used high-throughput TCRbeta sequencing to examine T cell clonal expansion in alopecia areata, in both the C3H/HeJ mouse model and human patients. In humans, TCRbeta sequencing was performed on scalp tissue and on sorted CD4+ and CD8+ peripheral blood T cells from healthy controls and from patients with patchy or totalis/universalis alopecia areata. Patients on tofacitinib were biopsied at baseline and after 4 and 24 weeks of treatment, and several of the patients also had a later scalp biopsy. Scalp clonality was compared across normal scalp (n=4), patchy alopecia areata scalp (n=8), and alopecia totalis/universalis scalp (n=8). The RNA source kit depended on sample type: the PAXgene miRNA kit for fixed scalp, the miRNeasy kit for PBMCs, and the RNeasy kit for mouse skin. immunoSEQ multiplex PCR using 35 Vbeta forward primers and 13 Jbeta reverse primers was used to amplify TCRbeta CDR3 regions. Overall results and qualifications from the work: Because the treated cohort was small and had just a single nonresponder, larger studies are needed to establish links between baseline CD8+ expansion and response. TCR sequences shared between patients were less clear than in mice, possibly partly because of HLA diversity in the patient population. Resident alphabeta T cells in normal human skin are also sequenced, complicating scalp TCR repertoire analysis, unlike mouse skin dominated by gammadelta T cells. With tofacitinib, both scalp clonality and the number of expanded CD8+ clones among the top 100 scalp clones went down significantly. Higher clonality and more expanded CD8+ clones were observed in lesional scalp than in normal scalp, particularly in alopecia totalis/universalis, a finding suggestive of antigenic drive. During tofacitinib treatment, many expanded lesional clones stuck around in both scalp and blood, and this persistence may partly explain why relapse happens after treatment is stopped.

Libraries were built with the immunoSEQ multiplex PCR assay. RNA was extracted from all samples and reverse transcribed into cDNA as template for TCR sequencing. First-strand cDNA was synthesized with SuperScript III using a 2:1 mix of oligo-dT and random hexamers. A synthetic immune receptor repertoire was used to assess amplification bias, and residual bias was removed computationally. As for the original processing: Raw reads were preprocessed to remove errors, and CDR3 was defined by IMGT conventions from the conserved cysteine to phenylalanine. Clonality was computed by normalizing Shannon entropy by log2 of the number of productive unique TCRs and subtracting the result from 1. CD4 or CD8 identity of scalp clones was inferred by cross-referencing scalp TCRbeta sequences with sorted blood CD4 and CD8 repertoires. TCRdb took this table from immuneACCESS and kept in-frame rearrangements with V and J called. Such tables lack part of the clones; where checked against another copy, unresolved V genes explain under half of the gap, and the rest is unexplained. The V and J calls and the clone size are those of that table, but D and trimming were determined from the DNA. For this sample the table gives about 120,000 clones, of which roughly 55% were detected only once. The ten largest clones take up 12% of the sample.

This clone has just a few counts. Its antigen remains unidentified. No base quality information exists; no much larger clone differs at one position. Germline trimming: 0 bases from V, 9 bases from J; junction bases outside gene matches: 8. From the cysteine through the phenylalanine, the CDR3 covers 16 amino acids. Of all the DNA, just the CDR3 is kept, 48 bases in frame from base 1. From a lookup of the germline V gene, CDR1 and CDR2 are LGHNA and YSLEER. The intended sense of this specimen's time point label: 24 weeks on oral tofacitinib. The sample's treatment or condition label, in plain terms: oral pan-JAK inhibitor, 5-10 mg twice daily. Lesional scalp punch biopsies and peripheral blood were obtained from alopecia areata patients. PBMCs were separated by density centrifugation and stained for CD3, CD4 and CD8, after which CD4+ and CD8+ T cells were sorted on a FACSAria.

In this chain, TRBV4-3 is recombined with TRBJ2-1; 10 middle bases align to TRBD2. The sequence was collected from a human donor with alopecia areata. Sequencing used CD8+ T cells sorted from blood, obtained at week 24, from a patient treated with tofacitinib. The sequenced DNA: TGCGCCAGCAGCCAAGATCCGGGTAGCGGGGGGAGTGAGCAGTTCTTC. Its translation reads: CASSQDPGSGGSEQFF.